These 7 T cell receptor beta chains originate from one sample sequenced in a study of blood T cell repertoires in COVID-19. Sequencing used immunoSEQ multiplex PCR; TCRdb keeps in-frame clones, though not all of them. The sample has under 130,000 clones; around 88% are singletons. Specimen: peripheral blood. The receptors were gathered from a human donor in a cohort sampled during active COVID-19.

This clone has just a few counts. The chain links TRBV19 to TRBJ1-5, with 8 bases aligning to TRBD1. CDR3 length equals 17 residues. After removal of 4 bases from V and 2 bases from J, the junction contained 10 bases not matched to a gene. From germline, CDR1 is LNHDA and CDR2 SQIVND (reference sequence). The CDR3 nucleotides are TGTGCCAGTAGTAAAAATGCAGGGGGCATCGGCAATCAGCCCCAGCATTTT. Protein product: CASSKNAGGIGNQPQHF.

This rearrangement joins TRBV11-2 to TRBJ2-5; no definite D call. The CDR3 has 14 amino acids. Germline lookup yields CDR1 SGHAT and CDR2 FQNNGV. The V and J ends lost 6 bases and 4 bases respectively, with 15 bases between them. CDR3 bases: TGTGCCAGCAGGAATCCAGGCCGGTCAGAGACCCAGTACTTC. The encoded protein is CASRNPGRSETQYF.

The chain joins TRBV7-7 to TRBJ2-3; TRBD1 might be the D (5 bases). The germline V gene has CDR1 SSHAT and CDR2 FNYEAQ (reference sequence). The CDR3 sequence is 16 residues long. V was cut by 1 base and J by 2 bases, with 13 bases left in between. The chain's CDR3 is CASSLGGQTATDTQYF. The CDR3 nucleotides are TGTGCCAGCAGCTTAGGTGGACAAACGGCCACAGATACGCAGTATTTT.

The chain carries TRBV9 and TRBJ2-2; 8 nucleotides match TRBD1. V shed 1 base, J shed 6 bases, and the junction held 8 bases outside the gene matches. Germline assignment: CDR1 SGDLS and CDR2 YYNGEE. The CDR3 contains 16 residues. CDR3 nucleotides: TGTGCCAGCAGCGTAAGTGGGCAGGGGGCCGCCGGGGAGCTGTTTTTT. Translated: CASSVSGQGAAGELFF. Combining the CDR3 with reference TRBV9 and TRBJ2-2 gives the whole variable domain DSGVTQTPKHLITATGQRVTLRCSPRSGDLSVYWYQQSLDQGLQFLIQYYNGEERAKGNILERFSAQQFPDLHSELNLSSLELGDSALYFCASSVSGQGAAGELFFGEGSRLTVL.

V gene TRBV7-3 combines with J gene TRBJ2-1; unclear D gene. V lost 0 bases and J lost 2, with 8 bases in between. Germline values: CDR1 SGHTA, CDR2 FQGTGA. CDR3 size: 15 residues. CDR3 sequence: CASSLTRVAYNEQFF. CDR3 nucleotide sequence: TGTGCCAGCAGCTTAACACGGGTAGCCTACAATGAGCAGTTCTTC. The full variable domain, its missing parts supplied by reference TRBV7-3 and TRBJ2-1, is GAGVSQTPSNKVTEKGKYVELRCDPISGHTALYWYRQSLGQGPEFLIYFQGTGAADDSGLPNDRFFAVRPEGSVSTLKIQRTERGDSAVYLCASSLTRVAYNEQFFGPGTRLTVL.

CDR3 sequence (DNA): TGTGCCAGCAGTTTATTCGCGGGAGGAAAAGATACGCAGTATTTT. It specifies CASSLFAGGKDTQYF. The chain uses TRBV27 and TRBJ2-3, with TRBD2 identical over 8 bases. Unmatched junction bases numbered 5, after V lost 1 base and J lost 5 bases. CDR3 length equals 15 residues. Germline V CDR1 and CDR2: MNHEY, SMNVEV (reference sequence).

The chain has TRBV7-2 and TRBJ2-1; TRBD1 matches 9 bases. Trimming at V came to 0 bases and at J to 4 bases, leaving 13 bases not matched to a gene. Germline CDR1 and CDR2: SGHTA and FQGNSA. The CDR3 runs 19 residues. CDR3 sequence reads: CASSLAFGGQGHHYNEQFF. The DNA for the CDR3 is TGTGCCAGCAGCTTAGCCTTCGGGGGACAGGGACACCATTACAATGAGCAGTTCTTC.